The T cell receptor beta chain described here comes from a study of shared clonotypes between healthy human individuals. Study summary: Aged between 18 and 49, the donors were a couple of women and three men.

The data were produced by immunoSEQ multiplex PCR, yet TCRdb's version contains in-frame clones alone and is incomplete. The sample contains 1 million to 1.2 million clones, approximately 75% of which appear only once. This CDR3 spans 13 amino acids. Germline V gene lookup returns CDR1 SGHVS and CDR2 FNYEAQ. Trimming pared 2 bases from V and 3 bases from J, leaving 5 bases between. A single count supports this clone. What it recognizes is unknown. Study findings and constraints: The study sampled only blood, and tissue repertoires likely differ. Among several donors, roughly 5.4% of naive CD4 clonotypes were found in common.

The chain combines TRBV7-6 with TRBJ1-3; D unresolved. Sequenced sample: memory CD4+ T cells from PBMCs. The subset was: CD45RA-negative fraction. The receptor was isolated from a man between 18 and 29 years old in good health. Some clones in this sample may be carry-over from other donors' samples. CDR3 sequence reads: CASSLMFGNTIYF. The CDR3 nucleotides read TGTGCCAGCAGCTTAATGTTTGGAAACACCATATATTTT.